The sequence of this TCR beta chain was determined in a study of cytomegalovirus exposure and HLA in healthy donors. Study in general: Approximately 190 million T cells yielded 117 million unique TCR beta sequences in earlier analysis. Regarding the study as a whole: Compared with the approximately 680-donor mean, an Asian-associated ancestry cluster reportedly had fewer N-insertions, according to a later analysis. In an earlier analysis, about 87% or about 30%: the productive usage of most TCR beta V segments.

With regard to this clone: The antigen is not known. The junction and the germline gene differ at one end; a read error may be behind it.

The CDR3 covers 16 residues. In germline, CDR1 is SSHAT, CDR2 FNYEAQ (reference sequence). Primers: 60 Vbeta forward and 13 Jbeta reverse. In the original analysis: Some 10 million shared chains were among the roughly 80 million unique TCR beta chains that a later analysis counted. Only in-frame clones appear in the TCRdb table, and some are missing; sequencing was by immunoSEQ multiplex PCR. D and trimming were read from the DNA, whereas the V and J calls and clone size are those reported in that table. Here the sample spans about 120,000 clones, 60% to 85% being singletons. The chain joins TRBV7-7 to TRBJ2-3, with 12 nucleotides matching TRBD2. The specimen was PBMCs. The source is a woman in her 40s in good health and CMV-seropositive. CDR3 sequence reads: CASSLTSGGSTDTQYF. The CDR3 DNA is TGTGCTAGCAGCCTGACTAGCGGGGGCAGCACAGATACGCAGTATTTT.